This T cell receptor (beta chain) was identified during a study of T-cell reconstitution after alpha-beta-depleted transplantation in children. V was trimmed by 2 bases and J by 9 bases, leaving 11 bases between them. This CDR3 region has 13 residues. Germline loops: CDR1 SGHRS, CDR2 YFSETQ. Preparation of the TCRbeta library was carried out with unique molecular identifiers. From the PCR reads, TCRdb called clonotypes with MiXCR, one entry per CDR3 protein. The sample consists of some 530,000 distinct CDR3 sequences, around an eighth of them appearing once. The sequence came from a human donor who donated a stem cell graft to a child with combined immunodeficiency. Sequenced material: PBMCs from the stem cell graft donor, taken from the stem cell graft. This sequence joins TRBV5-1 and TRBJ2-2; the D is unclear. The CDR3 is CASSFGPRRELFF. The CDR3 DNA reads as TGCGCCAGCAGCTTTGGTCCCAGGAGGGAGCTGTTTTTT.